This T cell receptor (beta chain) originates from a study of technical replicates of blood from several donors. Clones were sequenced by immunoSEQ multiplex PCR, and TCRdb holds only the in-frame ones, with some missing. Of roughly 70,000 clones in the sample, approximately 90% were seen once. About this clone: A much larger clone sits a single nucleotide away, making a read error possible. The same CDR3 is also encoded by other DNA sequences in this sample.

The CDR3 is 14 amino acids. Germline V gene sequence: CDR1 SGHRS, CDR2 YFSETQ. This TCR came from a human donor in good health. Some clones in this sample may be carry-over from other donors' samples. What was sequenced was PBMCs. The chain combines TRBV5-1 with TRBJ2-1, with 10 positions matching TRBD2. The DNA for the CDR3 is TGCGCCAGCAGCTTAGCGGGAGGGTTCAATGAACAGTTCTTC. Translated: CASSLAGGFNEQFF.